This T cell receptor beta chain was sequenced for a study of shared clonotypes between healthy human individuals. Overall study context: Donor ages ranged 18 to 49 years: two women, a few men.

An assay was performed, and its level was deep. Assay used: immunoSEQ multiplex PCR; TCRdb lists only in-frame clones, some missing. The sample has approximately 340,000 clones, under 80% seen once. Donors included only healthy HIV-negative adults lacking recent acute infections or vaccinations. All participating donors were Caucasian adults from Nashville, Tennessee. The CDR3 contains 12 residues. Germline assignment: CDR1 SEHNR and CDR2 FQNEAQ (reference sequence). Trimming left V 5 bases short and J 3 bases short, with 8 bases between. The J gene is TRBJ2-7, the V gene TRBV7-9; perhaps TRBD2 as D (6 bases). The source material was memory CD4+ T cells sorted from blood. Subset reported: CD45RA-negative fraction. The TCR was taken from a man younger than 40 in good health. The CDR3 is CASSHSGYEQYF. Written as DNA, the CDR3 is TGTGCCAGCAGCCATAGCGGCTACGAGCAGTACTTC.